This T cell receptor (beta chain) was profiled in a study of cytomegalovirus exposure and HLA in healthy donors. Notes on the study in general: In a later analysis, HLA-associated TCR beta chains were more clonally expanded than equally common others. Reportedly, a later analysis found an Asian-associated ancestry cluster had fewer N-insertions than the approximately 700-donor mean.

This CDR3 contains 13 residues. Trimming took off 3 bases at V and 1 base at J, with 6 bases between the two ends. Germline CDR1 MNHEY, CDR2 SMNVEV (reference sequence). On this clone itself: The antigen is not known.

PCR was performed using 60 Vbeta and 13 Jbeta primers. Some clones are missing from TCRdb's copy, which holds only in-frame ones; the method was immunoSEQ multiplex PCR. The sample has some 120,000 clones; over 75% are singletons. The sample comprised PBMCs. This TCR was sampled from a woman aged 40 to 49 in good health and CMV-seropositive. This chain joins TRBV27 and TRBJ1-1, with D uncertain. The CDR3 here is CASSLRENTEAFF. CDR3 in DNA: TGTGCCAGCAGTTTGCGGGAGAACACTGAAGCTTTCTTT.